These 26 T cell receptor beta chains originate from one sample sequenced in a study of T cells in Graves' hyperthyroidism and ophthalmopathy. Amplified regions were TCR beta CDR3 sequences from RNA transcripts. First-round RT-PCR with HTBI primers amplified the TCR CDR3 region. MiXCR, applied by TCRdb to the multiplex PCR reads, yields one record per CDR3 protein. Seen here are about 320,000 distinct CDR3 sequences, around a sixth observed once, and the top ten hold around a third. Specimen: blood. Receptor source: a man aged 25-45 years with Graves' hyperthyroidism.

This clonotype was found once. The chain joins TRBV7-2 to TRBJ1-2; a weak D match, TRBD1 (5 bases). The CDR3 has 13 residues. V lost 5 bases to trimming and J lost 4 bases, with 11 bases between them. Germline loops: CDR1 SGHTA, CDR2 FQGNSA. The CDR3 nucleotides are TGTGCCAGCAGCCCCGGGGGGGGCTATGGCTACACCTTC. Translating gives CASSPGGGYGYTF. The full variable domain, completed using reference TRBV7-2 and TRBJ1-2, is GAGVSQSPSNKVTEKGKDVELRCDPISGHTALYWYRQSLGQGLEFLIYFQGNSAPDKSGLPSDRFSAERTGGSVSTLTIQRTQQEDSAVYLCASSPGGGYGYTFGSGTRLTVV.

The chain links TRBV15 to TRBJ1-5; the D gene is possibly TRBD1 (5 bases). The CDR3 loop spans 13 amino acids. V was pared by 5 bases and J by 10 bases, with 15 bases between. CDR1 is LNHNV, CDR2 YYDKDF, per germline (reference sequence). CDR3 residues: CATSAEIGAPQHF. The CDR3 DNA sequence: TGTGCCACCAGCGCAGAGATCGGGGCCCCCCAGCATTTT.

CDR3: CAIPLRGENTEAFF. The CDR3 nucleotides read TGTGCCATCCCGCTGAGGGGGGAGAACACTGAAGCTTTCTTT. V and J are TRBV2 and TRBJ1-1; tentatively, D is TRBD1 (6 bases). Trimming shortened V by 10 bases and J by 1 base, and 16 bases separated the two germline ends. Germline V CDR1 and CDR2: SNHLY, FYNNEI. This CDR3 region has 14 residues.

There are a few counts of this clonotype. The chain uses TRBV13 and TRBJ1-1; D possibly corresponds to TRBD1 (5 bases). V gave up 5 bases and J gave up 8 bases, with 12 bases separating them. This CDR3 has 12 residues. Per the germline V gene, CDR1 is PRHDT and CDR2 is FYEKMQ (reference sequence). The CDR3 DNA reads TGTGCCAGCAGCCCGGGGACCTTAGAAGCTTTCTTT. It translates to CASSPGTLEAFF.

This clonotype was found a few times. The CDR3 protein is CSAIRYGGAGDTQYF. CDR3 sequence (DNA): TGCAGTGCTATACGGTATGGCGGTGCTGGAGATACGCAGTATTTT. The V call is TRBV20-1, the J call TRBJ2-3; no definite D call. This CDR3 has 15 amino acids. Germline V gene sequence: CDR1 DFQATT, CDR2 SNEGSKA (reference sequence). Trimming stripped 4 bases from V and 5 bases from J, with 19 bases between.

In its sample, this clonotype was seen many times. V is TRBV2 and J is TRBJ1-1, with D unresolved. Germline V gene sequence: CDR1 SNHLY, CDR2 FYNNEI. V dropped 7 bases and J dropped 4 bases, with 16 bases sitting between them. This CDR3 has 14 amino acids. The CDR3 bases are TGTGCCAGCATGTATCGGCAGATGGGCACTGAAGCTTTCTTT. Amino acids: CASMYRQMGTEAFF.

The genes are TRBV28 and TRBJ1-2, with D possibly being TRBD1 (6 bases). The germline gives CDR1 MDHEN, CDR2 SYDVKM. The CDR3 contains 17 residues. Between the trimmed V and J ends, which lost 2 bases and 1 base, there was a span of 17 bases. The CDR3 nucleotides read TGTGCCAGCAGTTTAGGTGGGGGGCATTCCGATAACTATGGCTACACCTTC. Translation: CASSLGGGHSDNYGYTF.

This chain links TRBV7-2 with TRBJ2-5, with a tentative D call TRBD2 (7 bases). This CDR3 is built from 15 residues. Trimming stripped 0 bases from V and 4 bases from J, with 12 bases between. From germline, CDR1 is SGHTA and CDR2 FQGNSA. CDR3 sequence: CASSLAGGGGETQYF. CDR3 sequence (DNA): TGTGCCAGCAGCTTAGCCGGGGGCGGGGGAGAGACCCAGTACTTC. Full variable domain (outside the CDR3, taken from reference TRBV7-2 and TRBJ2-5): GAGVSQSPSNKVTEKGKDVELRCDPISGHTALYWYRQSLGQGLEFLIYFQGNSAPDKSGLPSDRFSAERTGGSVSTLTIQRTQQEDSAVYLCASSLAGGGGETQYFGPGTRLLVL.

This clonotype was found many times. The J gene is TRBJ1-3, the V gene TRBV28, with D unclear. The CDR3 totals 14 residues. CDR1 MDHEN and CDR2 SYDVKM come from the germline V gene. V was cut by 3 bases and J by 4 bases, with 10 bases left in between. In DNA, the CDR3 is TGTGCCAGCAGTTTGAGTCAAGGAGGAAACACCATATATTTT. It encodes CASSLSQGGNTIYF.

This clonotype was picked up many times. The gene calls are TRBV11-2 and TRBJ2-7; D possibly corresponds to TRBD1 (6 bases). Trimming removed 5 bases from V and 4 bases from J, with 12 bases in between. Germline-derived CDR1 and CDR2 are SGHAT and FQNNGV. The CDR3 consists of 13 residues. CDR3 sequence: CASSPRTVYEQYF. CDR3 sequence (DNA): TGTGCCAGCAGCCCCCGGACAGTTTACGAGCAGTACTTC.

This clonotype occurred a few times. V gene TRBV6-1 combines with J gene TRBJ2-7; possible D gene TRBD2, 5 bases. The CDR3 has 13 residues. In germline, CDR1 is MNHNS, CDR2 SASEGT. Deletions cut 6 bases from V and 2 bases from J, with 11 bases between. This CDR3 reads CASRPRLPYEQYF. CDR3 in DNA: TGTGCCAGCAGACCCCGACTACCCTACGAGCAGTACTTC.

The chain recombines TRBV15 with TRBJ1-6; D might be TRBD1 (5 bases). Trimming removed 1 base at V and 6 bases at J, with 13 bases between. The CDR3 loop spans 16 amino acids. Germline lookup yields CDR1 LNHNV and CDR2 YYDKDF (reference sequence). This CDR3 reads CATSRAMSGPNSPLHF. DNA of the CDR3: TGTGCCACCAGCAGAGCAATGTCGGGGCCTAATTCACCCCTCCACTTT.

This clonotype was counted at least ten times. The J gene is TRBJ2-2, the V gene TRBV18, with D possibly TRBD1 on 6 matching bases. The CDR3 consists of 14 residues. Between the trimmed V and J ends, which lost 8 bases and 0 bases, there was a span of 10 bases. Per germline, CDR1 KGHSH and CDR2 LQKENI. The CDR3 bases are TGTGCCAGCGGACAGACCGCGAACACCGGGGAGCTGTTTTTT. Its protein is CASGQTANTGELFF.

This chain connects TRBV2 to TRBJ1-4; TRBD1 matches 8 bases. Trimming at V came to 6 bases and at J to 8 bases, leaving 14 bases not matched to a gene. This CDR3 comprises 16 residues. CDR1 SNHLY and CDR2 FYNNEI come from the germline V gene. CDR3 bases: TGTGCCAGCAGCGCGTCCTCCGGGACAGGCTCCGAAAAACTGTTTTTT. Translated: CASSASSGTGSEKLFF.

The table lists this clonotype with many counts. The chain carries TRBV7-2 and TRBJ2-3, with 9 nucleotides matching TRBD1. This CDR3 region has 14 residues. Germline V lookup: CDR1 SGHTA, CDR2 FQGNSA. The J segment lost 4 bases and the V segment lost 5 bases, leaving 4 bases of the junction unmatched. CDR3 protein: CASSKDRGPDTQYF. CDR3 nucleotide sequence: TGTGCCAGCAGCAAGGACAGGGGCCCAGATACGCAGTATTTT.

The J gene is TRBJ2-7, the V gene TRBV9; D ambiguous. The CDR3 spans 15 residues. Germline V lookup: CDR1 SGDLS, CDR2 YYNGEE. Trimming pared 0 bases from V and 2 bases from J, leaving 12 bases between. CDR3 loop: CASSVDAFSPYEQYF. In DNA form, the CDR3 reads TGTGCCAGCAGCGTAGACGCTTTTAGCCCCTACGAGCAGTACTTC.

This clonotype came up a few times. This sequence joins TRBV7-9 and TRBJ1-5, with D tentatively TRBD1 (5 bases). The CDR3 consists of 14 residues. V shed 3 bases and J shed 5 bases, with 11 bases lying between them. Germline CDR1 SEHNR, CDR2 FQNEAQ (reference sequence). Here the CDR3 reads CASSFQGRDQPQHF. In DNA, the CDR3 is TGTGCCAGCAGCTTTCAGGGCAGGGATCAGCCCCAGCATTTT.

This clonotype was counted ten times or more. This chain connects TRBV28 to TRBJ1-1; 8 bases fit TRBD1. The V gene's germline CDR1 is MDHEN and CDR2 SYDVKM. Unmatched junction bases numbered 4, after V lost 1 base and J lost 0 bases. The CDR3 has 16 amino acids. The CDR3 DNA sequence: TGTGCCAGCAGTTTATTCCGACAGGGGATGAACACTGAAGCTTTCTTT. Encoded protein: CASSLFRQGMNTEAFF.

The sample holds a few counts of this clonotype. The chain combines TRBV14 with TRBJ2-5; tentatively, D is TRBD1 (8 bases). The germline CDR1 and CDR2 sequences are SGHDN and FVKESK. Deletions cut 1 base from V and 14 bases from J, with 23 bases between. This CDR3 contains 15 residues. The CDR3 DNA is TGTGCCAGCAGCCAAGTGGGAGGGTACCCAGGGGGCGAATACTTC. This translates into CASSQVGGYPGGEYF.

The chain links TRBV9 to TRBJ2-3; the match to TRBD1 covers 7 bases. Germline values: CDR1 SGDLS, CDR2 YYNGEE. With 0 bases clipped from V and 2 bases from J, the junction kept 3 bases outside the gene matches. The CDR3 totals 15 residues. CDR3 in DNA: TGTGCCAGCAGCGTAGGAGGGACAGTCACAGATACGCAGTATTTT. It translates to CASSVGGTVTDTQYF.

The chain links TRBV7-9 to TRBJ2-3, with 10 bases matching TRBD2. Trimming took 5 bases from V and 7 from J; bases not matched to a gene: 12. The CDR3 length is 16 residues. Germline CDR1 reads SEHNR; CDR2 reads FQNEAQ (reference sequence). The CDR3 loop reads CASSLRGAGGPHTQYF. Here the CDR3 DNA reads TGTGCCAGCAGCCTACGAGGAGCGGGAGGGCCGCATACGCAGTATTTT.

The J gene is TRBJ2-1, the V gene TRBV5-8; 7 bases fit TRBD1. Germline V CDR1 and CDR2: SGHTS, YDEGEE. The CDR3 is 15 amino acids. V gave up 4 bases and J gave up 2 bases; unmatched junction bases: 6. The CDR3: CASSPPGQTYNEQFF. CDR3 sequence (DNA): TGTGCCAGCAGCCCTCCGGGACAGACCTACAATGAGCAGTTCTTC.

In regard to this clonotype: Since a much larger clone is just one base distant, this may be a read error. Lacking the conserved final phenylalanine or tryptophan, this CDR3 likely reflects a read error. The chain couples TRBV20-1 to TRBJ2-5; D possibly matches TRBD1 or TRBD2 (5 bases each). CDR3 size: 14 residues. Per the germline V gene, CDR1 is DFQATT and CDR2 is SNEGSKA (reference sequence). Trimming took 2 bases from V and 4 from J, leaving 14 bases between them. The CDR3 region is CSARSRVGGETQYL. CDR3 coding DNA: TGCAGTGCTAGATCGCGCGTTGGGGGAGAGACCCAGTACCTC.

This clonotype has ten or more counts. This chain joins TRBV11-2 and TRBJ2-5; 10 bases fit TRBD2. V dropped 2 bases and J dropped 4; count of bases not matched to a gene: 4. There are 15 residues in the CDR3. In germline, CDR1 is SGHAT, CDR2 FQNNGV. The CDR3 DNA follows: TGTGCCAGCAGCTTAAGCGGGAGGGCCTCAGAGACCCAGTACTTC. This codes for CASSLSGRASETQYF. Full variable domain (outside the CDR3, taken from reference TRBV11-2 and TRBJ2-5): EAGVAQSPRYKIIEKRQSVAFWCNPISGHATLYWYQQILGQGPKLLIQFQNNGVVDDSQLPKDRFSAERLKGVDSTLKIQPAKLEDSAVYLCASSLSGRASETQYFGPGTRLLVL.

This clonotype occurred many times. The chain couples TRBV30 to TRBJ2-2, with D hard to call. Germline V CDR1 and CDR2: GTSNPN, SVGIG (reference sequence). There are 14 residues in the CDR3. Trimming removed 2 bases from V and 0 bases from J, with 7 bases in between. In DNA form, the CDR3 reads TGTGCCTGGAGTCCCAGGTCGAACACCGGGGAGCTGTTTTTT. This translates into CAWSPRSNTGELFF.

V gene TRBV6-1 combines with J gene TRBJ2-5; D may be TRBD1 (5 bases). Germline CDR1 reads MNHNS; CDR2 reads SASEGT. This CDR3 region has 13 residues. V was pared by 5 bases and J by 3 bases, with 10 bases between. The CDR3 is CASSTQTEETQYF. The CDR3 bases are TGTGCCAGCAGTACACAGACAGAAGAGACCCAGTACTTC.